The following is a T cell receptor beta chain sequence with its context. The sample belongs to a study of blood T cell repertoires in COVID-19. Libraries were prepared by immunoSEQ multiplex PCR; TCRdb keeps only in-frame clonotypes and omits some of them. The data show about 380,000 clones, around 87% seen once. This CDR3 is 14 amino acids long. Losses at the gene ends were 1 base for V and 5 bases for J; bases not matched to a gene: 5. Germline CDR1 is LNHNV and CDR2 is YYDKDF (reference sequence). The material sequenced was PBMCs or T cells enriched from blood (not recorded which). The TCR comes from a man aged 25-45 years who had recovered from COVID-19. The rearrangement joins TRBV15 to TRBJ2-7; TRBD1 agrees at 7 bases. CDR3 DNA sequence: TGTGCCACCAGCAGAGTGGGACAGAGGGACGAGCAGTACTTC. Translated: CATSRVGQRDEQYF.